Ten or more counts support the clone carrying this TCR beta chain. Its antigen is undetermined. Cyclophosphamide on days +3 and +4 followed busulfan-fludarabine conditioning and a marrow graft. Assay used: immunoSEQ multiplex PCR; TCRdb lists only in-frame clones, some missing. The table lists approximately 15,000 clones, with no singletons. Germline CDR1 reads SGHDN; CDR2 reads FVKESK. V was cut by 5 bases and J by 5 bases, with 10 bases left in between. The CDR3 is 13 amino acids. The sample comes from a study of T cells after posttransplantation cyclophosphamide. Study outcomes and limitations: Skin or GI-infiltrating T cells shared few TRB sequences with blood. After PTCy, TRB diversity resembled that of CNI/methotrexate controls. Donor CD8+ memory clones often dominated recipient blood repertoires at later times.

Sample: PBMCs, taken after allogeneic stem cell transplant with posttransplant cyclophosphamide. This TCR was recovered from a female patient in her thirties or forties who received an allogeneic stem cell transplant from a related donor, was CMV-positive, and had no GVHD. Certain T cells may be donor cells from the graft. The gene calls are TRBV14 and TRBJ2-1; D perhaps matches TRBD2 (6 bases). CDR3 DNA sequence: TGTGCCAGCAGCGGGACTGGCGACAATGAGCAGTTCTTC. Protein: CASSGTGDNEQFF.